These 32 T cell receptor beta chains came from one sample sequenced in a study of blood T cell repertoires in COVID-19. The assay was immunoSEQ multiplex PCR, and TCRdb's table has in-frame clones only and misses some. The sample records approximately 120,000 clones, around three quarters being singletons. The sample taken for sequencing was peripheral blood. The receptors stem from a woman between 70 and 85 years old with acute or convalescent COVID-19.

The chain links TRBV6-5 to TRBJ2-2, with 13 bases that match TRBD2. Germline CDR1 MNHEY, CDR2 SVGAGI. V dropped 5 bases and J dropped 5; count of bases not matched to a gene: 2. The CDR3 sequence is 15 residues long. This chain's CDR3 is CASSRTSGGTGELFF. DNA of the CDR3: TGTGCCAGCAGTCGGACTAGCGGGGGTACCGGGGAGCTGTTTTTT.

The chain employs TRBV5-6 and TRBJ1-1; 8 bases map to TRBD1. CDR1 is SGHDT, CDR2 YYEEEE, per germline. The J segment lost 3 bases and the V segment lost 4 bases, leaving 5 bases of the junction unmatched. This CDR3 has 14 residues. The CDR3 DNA is TGTGCCAGCAGCGCACGACAGGGGTACACTGAAGCTTTCTTT. Amino acids: CASSARQGYTEAFF.

The chain joins TRBV19 to TRBJ1-5, with D perhaps matching TRBD1 (6 bases). The CDR3 covers 15 residues. V was pared by 2 bases and J by 4 bases, with 12 bases between. Germline V gives CDR1 LNHDA, CDR2 SQIVND (reference sequence). The CDR3 is CASSIWRGANQPQHF. The CDR3 DNA reads as TGTGCCAGTAGTATATGGCGGGGGGCGAATCAGCCCCAGCATTTT.

This clone was recorded once. The chain recombines TRBV28 with TRBJ1-1; 9 bases fit TRBD1. The germline CDR1 and CDR2 sequences are MDHEN and SYDVKM. This CDR3 is 13 amino acids long. Unmatched junction bases numbered 6, after V lost 6 bases and J lost 7 bases. CDR3 sequence: CASRGTGRSEAFF. The CDR3, as DNA: TGTGCCAGCAGAGGGACAGGGAGAAGTGAAGCTTTCTTT.

The V gene is TRBV4-1, the J gene TRBJ2-7, with 7 bases that match TRBD2. The V gene end was trimmed by 6 bases and the J gene end by 0 bases; junction bases not matched to a gene: 8. In germline, CDR1 is MGHRA, CDR2 YSYEKL. The CDR3 loop spans 15 amino acids. CDR3 nucleotide sequence: TGCGCCAGCAGTCCCACAGCGGGGAGCTCCTACGAGCAGTACTTC. Encoded protein: CASSPTAGSSYEQYF.

The chain recombines TRBV28 with TRBJ1-4, with D perhaps matching TRBD1 (5 bases). Germline V lookup: CDR1 MDHEN, CDR2 SYDVKM. The V gene lost 5 bases and the J gene lost 4 bases, with 11 bases spanning the gap. This CDR3 has 14 residues. The CDR3 spells CASSVTALNEKLFF. The CDR3 bases are TGTGCCAGCAGTGTGACAGCCCTTAATGAAAAACTGTTTTTT.

This clone was found a few times. The chain has TRBV28 and TRBJ1-3; a possible D gene is TRBD1 (6 bases). CDR1 is MDHEN, CDR2 SYDVKM, per germline. The CDR3 sequence is 15 residues long. Trimming removed 2 bases from V and 5 bases from J, with 13 bases in between. CDR3 sequence (DNA): TGTGCCAGCAGTTTAACCGGGGGGCGGAGAAACACCATATATTTT. Translated: CASSLTGGRRNTIYF.

The rearrangement links TRBV6-5 to TRBJ1-5; the D is unclear. CDR1 MNHEY and CDR2 SVGAGI come from the germline V gene. Trimming took 3 bases from V and 4 from J, leaving 7 bases between them. CDR3 length: 13 residues. DNA of the CDR3: TGTGCCAGCAGTTATGGAGTTAATCAGCCCCAGCATTTT. It codes for CASSYGVNQPQHF.

This clone came up once. The V and J genes are TRBV29-1 and TRBJ2-1; 8 nucleotides line up with TRBD1. Trimming took 7 bases from V and 4 from J; bases not matched to a gene: 0. Looked up from germline, CDR1 is SQVTM and CDR2 is ANQGSEA. This CDR3 is 11 amino acids long. The CDR3 DNA reads as TGCAGCGGGACAGGGTACAATGAGCAGTTCTTC. It translates to CSGTGYNEQFF.

The J gene is TRBJ2-7, the V gene TRBV7-6; TRBD2 matches at 9 bases. The junction had 8 bases not matched to a gene; V was cut back by 5 bases and J by 3 bases. The CDR3 has 15 residues. CDR1 is SGHVS, CDR2 FNYEAQ, per germline. CDR3 nucleotides: TGTGCCAGCAGCACCGGGACTAGCCAAATCTACGAGCAGTACTTC. Translation: CASSTGTSQIYEQYF.

V gene TRBV4-3 combines with J gene TRBJ2-1; 8 bases are shared with TRBD2. The CDR3 runs to 17 residues. V lost 4 bases, J lost 3 bases, and 11 bases stayed unmatched. From germline, CDR1 is LGHNA and CDR2 YSLEER. This chain's CDR3 is CASSPGGAPSLYNEQFF. DNA of the CDR3: TGCGCCAGCAGCCCCGGGGGGGCCCCCTCACTCTACAATGAGCAGTTCTTC.

This clone was counted at least ten times. The chain joins TRBV19 to TRBJ1-1; unclear D gene. Germline V gives CDR1 LNHDA, CDR2 SQIVND (reference sequence). With 3 bases removed from V and 10 bases from J, the gap between germline ends came to 18 bases. The CDR3 runs to 14 residues. CDR3 loop: CASSMQNGGSGAFF. For the CDR3, the DNA is TGTGCCAGTAGTATGCAAAACGGTGGGTCAGGAGCTTTCTTT.

V gene TRBV5-1 combines with J gene TRBJ2-4; 9 bases fit TRBD2. The CDR3 is made up of 15 amino acids. The ends lost 0 bases at V and 12 bases at J; junction bases unmatched: 10. Germline CDR1 reads SGHRS; CDR2 reads YFSETQ. The CDR3 loop reads CASSLGGSGGDAQYF. CDR3 coding DNA: TGCGCCAGCAGCTTGGGTGGTAGCGGGGGAGACGCTCAGTACTTC.

The chain employs TRBV5-1 and TRBJ2-7, with 8 bases lining up with TRBD2. Germline CDR1 SGHRS, CDR2 YFSETQ. With 0 bases clipped from V and 3 bases from J, the junction kept 8 bases outside the gene matches. This CDR3 has 16 amino acids. The CDR3 loop is CASSLVREGRDYEQYF. Here the CDR3 DNA reads TGCGCCAGCAGCTTGGTCCGGGAGGGCCGGGACTACGAGCAGTACTTC.

The J gene is TRBJ1-4, the V gene TRBV27; 10 nucleotides match TRBD1. Trimming took 4 bases from V and 10 from J; bases not matched to a gene: 12. Germline V gene sequence: CDR1 MNHEY, CDR2 SMNVEV (reference sequence). This CDR3 region has 16 residues. The CDR3 protein is CASSSRGTGEVGKLFF. Here the CDR3 DNA reads TGTGCCAGCAGTTCCCGGGGGACAGGGGAAGTCGGAAAACTGTTTTTT.

The chain carries TRBV6-6 and TRBJ1-5; no clear D. This CDR3 contains 12 residues. Trimming cost V 4 bases and J 7 bases, with 8 bases left between them. Per the germline V gene, CDR1 is MNHNY and CDR2 is SVGAGI (reference sequence). This CDR3 is CASSSRSQPQHF. DNA of the CDR3: TGTGCCAGCAGTTCCCGTAGCCAGCCCCAGCATTTT.

The chain carries TRBV21-1 and TRBJ2-3; TRBD2 is the table's D call, not checked against the DNA. TRBV21-1 is a pseudogene segment. The CDR3 is 14 amino acids. The CDR3 sequence is CASTNVTSTDTQYF. The DNA for the CDR3 is TGTGCCAGCACGAACGTTACTAGCACAGATACGCAGTATTTT.

CDR3 nucleotides: TGTGCCAGCAGTTACAGGGGGCAGGGCAATCAGCCCCAGCATTTT. It yields the protein CASSYRGQGNQPQHF. V gene TRBV2 combines with J gene TRBJ1-5, with 9 bases matching TRBD1. Per the germline V gene, CDR1 is SNHLY and CDR2 is FYNNEI. After removal of 5 bases from V and 2 bases from J, the junction contained 4 bases not matched to a gene. The CDR3 is made up of 15 amino acids.

This rearrangement joins TRBV6-6 to TRBJ2-5; 7 bases match TRBD2. The CDR3 sequence is 14 residues long. CDR1 and CDR2 (germline): MNHNY, SVGAGI (reference sequence). J was trimmed by 3 bases and V by 10 bases; bases with no gene match: 11. CDR3 sequence reads: CATSRSAGEETQYF. The CDR3, as DNA: TGTGCCACCTCTCGGAGCGCGGGAGAAGAGACCCAGTACTTC.

This chain links TRBV19 with TRBJ1-5; 7 bases agree with TRBD1. Trimming cost V 5 bases and J 6 bases; bases outside gene matches: 10. Germline V CDR1 and CDR2: LNHDA, SQIVND (reference sequence). This CDR3 region has 15 residues. DNA for the CDR3: TGTGCCAGTAGTGCTCCAGGGGGGCGGGGTCAGCCCCAGCATTTT. This codes for CASSAPGGRGQPQHF.

The chain has TRBV30 and TRBJ2-7; TRBD1 agrees at 9 bases. This CDR3 spans 14 amino acids. In germline, CDR1 is GTSNPN, CDR2 SVGIG (reference sequence). The ends lost 5 bases at V and 5 bases at J; junction bases unmatched: 10. CDR3 nucleotides: TGTGCCTGGGGCTGGACAGGGGTCCCGAACGAGCAGTACTTC. Translating gives CAWGWTGVPNEQYF. Complete variable domain (other parts from reference TRBV30 and TRBJ2-7): SQTIHQWPATLVQPVGSPLSLECTVEGTSNPNLYWYRQAAGRGLQLLFYSVGIGQISSEVPQNLSASRPQDRQFILSSKKLLLSDSGFYLCAWGWTGVPNEQYFGPGTRLTVT.

V is TRBV24-1 and J is TRBJ2-1, with 9 bases aligning to TRBD1. Looked up from germline, CDR1 is KGHDR and CDR2 is SFDVKD. The V gene end was trimmed by 2 bases and the J gene end by 4 bases; junction bases not matched to a gene: 2. CDR3 length: 15 amino acids. CDR3 nucleotide sequence: TGTGCCACCAGTGATTCCGGGACAGGGTACAATGAGCAGTTCTTC. Protein: CATSDSGTGYNEQFF.

The V call is TRBV5-1, the J call TRBJ1-6, with a weak D call TRBD1 (5 bases). V dropped 4 bases and J dropped 9 bases, with 17 bases sitting between them. The CDR3 has 15 amino acids. From germline, CDR1 is SGHRS and CDR2 YFSETQ. This chain's CDR3 is CASSPGQAGGSPLHF. The CDR3 nucleotides read TGCGCCAGCAGCCCCGGTCAGGCGGGGGGTTCACCCCTCCACTTT.

V gene TRBV11-2 combines with J gene TRBJ1-2; D is uncertain. V was shortened by 0 bases and J by 7 bases, with 6 bases between the two germline ends. Germline-derived CDR1 and CDR2 are SGHAT and FQNNGV. This CDR3 contains 12 residues. The CDR3 DNA is TGTGCCAGCAGCTTAGAACGCAGTGGCTACACCTTC. Protein: CASSLERSGYTF.

The V call is TRBV19, the J call TRBJ2-5; 7 bases are a match to TRBD1. V was clipped by 1 base and J by 4 bases; unmatched bases: 3. This CDR3 contains 14 residues. Germline V CDR1 and CDR2: LNHDA, SQIVND (reference sequence). The CDR3 region has the DNA TGTGCCAGTAGTATAGGGCAGGGGGTAGAGACCCAGTACTTC. Amino acids: CASSIGQGVETQYF.

The genes are TRBV6-6 and TRBJ2-3; D possibly corresponds to TRBD2 (6 bases). The V and J ends lost 11 bases and 0 bases respectively, with 15 bases between them. This CDR3 spans 14 amino acids. Germline V gives CDR1 MNHNY, CDR2 SVGAGI (reference sequence). CDR3 coding DNA: TGTGCCTCCCGACCAGCGGGTAGCACAGATACGCAGTATTTT. Translated, it gives CASRPAGSTDTQYF.

The CDR3 DNA reads as TGTGCCAGCAGTTTACTAGATTCCGATACGCAGTATTTT. This codes for CASSLLDSDTQYF. The V call is TRBV2, the J call TRBJ2-3; weak D call: TRBD2 (5 bases). The V end was cut by 5 bases, the J end by 6 bases, with 12 bases between. The CDR3 is 13 residues long. Germline lookup yields CDR1 SNHLY and CDR2 FYNNEI.

This rearrangement joins TRBV5-4 to TRBJ2-7; the match to TRBD2 covers 13 bases. CDR1 SGHNT and CDR2 YYREEE come from the germline V gene (reference sequence). The CDR3 extends over 16 amino acids. Germline trimming cut 4 bases from V and 3 bases from J; bases unmatched to any gene: 7. CDR3 residues: CASSPGTSGIHYEQYF. The DNA of the CDR3 is TGTGCCAGCAGCCCCGGGACTAGCGGGATCCACTACGAGCAGTACTTC.

The chain uses TRBV15 and TRBJ1-6; D perhaps matches TRBD1 (6 bases). The V end was cut by 5 bases, the J end by 3 bases, with 14 bases between. Looked up from germline, CDR1 is LNHNV and CDR2 is YYDKDF (reference sequence). CDR3 length: 16 residues. The CDR3 loop reads CATSGRTVSYNSPLHF. Here the CDR3 DNA reads TGTGCCACCAGCGGACGGACAGTTAGCTATAATTCACCCCTCCACTTT.

This clone is a singleton in its sample. The chain uses TRBV28 and TRBJ2-3; D is unclear. Per germline, CDR1 MDHEN and CDR2 SYDVKM. This CDR3 is 14 amino acids long. Trimming took off 3 bases at V and 6 bases at J, with 13 bases between the two ends. This chain's CDR3 is CASSFSGLWDTQYF. For the CDR3, the DNA is TGTGCCAGCAGTTTTTCGGGTTTATGGGATACGCAGTATTTT.

V usage is TRBV5-1 and J usage is TRBJ2-2; 12 nucleotides line up with TRBD1. J gave up 4 bases and V 4 bases, and 2 bases lay outside the gene matches. Per the germline V gene, CDR1 is SGHRS and CDR2 is YFSETQ. This CDR3 comprises 15 residues. The CDR3 sequence is CASSLGQGATGELFF. In DNA form, the CDR3 reads TGCGCCAGCAGCCTGGGACAGGGGGCCACCGGGGAGCTGTTTTTT.

In DNA, the CDR3 is TGTGCCAGCAGCGTAGACAGCGGATCTTTCTACGAGCAGTACTTC. As protein: CASSVDSGSFYEQYF. The genes are TRBV9 and TRBJ2-7; maybe TRBD2 (5 bases). CDR3 length: 15 amino acids. V lost 0 bases and J 3 bases, leaving 13 bases between the germline ends. The germline gives CDR1 SGDLS, CDR2 YYNGEE.